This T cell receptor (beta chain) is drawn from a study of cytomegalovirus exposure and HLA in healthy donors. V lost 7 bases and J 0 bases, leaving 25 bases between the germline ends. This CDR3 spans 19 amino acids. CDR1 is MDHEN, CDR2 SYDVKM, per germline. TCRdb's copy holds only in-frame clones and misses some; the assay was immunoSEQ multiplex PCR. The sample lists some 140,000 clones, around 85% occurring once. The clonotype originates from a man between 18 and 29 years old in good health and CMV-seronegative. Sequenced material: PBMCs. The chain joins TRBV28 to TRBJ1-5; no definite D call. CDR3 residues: CASTHQALGFAPSNQPQHF. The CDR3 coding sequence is TGTGCCAGCACCCACCAAGCTCTCGGTTTCGCACCTAGCAATCAGCCCCAGCATTTT. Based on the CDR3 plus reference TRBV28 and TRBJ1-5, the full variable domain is DVKVTQSSRYLVKRTGEKVFLECVQDMDHENMFWYRQDPGLGLRLIYFSYDVKMKEKGDIPEGYSVSREKKERFSLILESASTNQTSMYLCASTHQALGFAPSNQPQHFGDGTRLSIL.